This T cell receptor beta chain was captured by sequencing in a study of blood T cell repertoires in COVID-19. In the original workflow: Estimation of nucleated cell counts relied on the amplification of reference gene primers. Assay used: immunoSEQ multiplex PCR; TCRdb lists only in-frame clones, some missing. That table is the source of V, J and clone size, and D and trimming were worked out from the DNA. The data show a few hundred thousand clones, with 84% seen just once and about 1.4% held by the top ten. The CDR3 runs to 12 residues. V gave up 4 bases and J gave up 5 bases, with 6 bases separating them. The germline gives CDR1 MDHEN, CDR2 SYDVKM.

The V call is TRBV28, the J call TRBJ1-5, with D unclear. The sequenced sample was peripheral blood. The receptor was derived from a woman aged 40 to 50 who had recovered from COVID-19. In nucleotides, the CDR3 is TGTGCCAGCAGTTCGGTAGATCAGCCCCAGCATTTT. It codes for CASSSVDQPQHF.